Reported below is one TCR beta chain. The CDR3 has 16 amino acids. CDR1 is SQVTM and CDR2 is ANQGSEA in the germline V gene. V dropped 6 bases and J dropped 2; count of bases not matched to a gene: 8. According to the study, genomic DNA was the template for TCR beta VDJ and CDR3 profiling. TCRdb re-called the reads with MiXCR, one entry per CDR3 protein. The repertoire has some 200,000 distinct CDR3 sequences, less than 75% of them found once; the top ten carry roughly 50%. An expansion of CD8+CD57+ cells by flow cytometry had been shown in patients chosen for sequencing. Patients had not yet gotten any therapy when their blood was taken for sampling. The data were taken from a study of CD8+CD57+ T cells in acquired aplastic anemia.

Material for sequencing was sorted CD4+, CD8+, or CD8+CD57+ T cells (not recorded which) from PBMCs. This TCR came from a human donor with aplastic anemia. The chain combines TRBV29-1 with TRBJ2-2; TRBD2 agrees at 11 bases. CDR3 DNA sequence: TGCAGCGTCTCGCAGACTAGCGGGGTAAACACCGGGGAGCTGTTTTTT. This codes for CSVSQTSGVNTGELFF.